This T cell receptor (beta chain) was recorded in a study of blood T cell repertoires in COVID-19. As for the study in general: Both acute and convalescent COVID-19 samples were obtained from the United States, Italy and Spain. Sources were T cells, B-cell-depleted T cells, or PBMCs; the material itself was cDNA or gDNA.

Methods used by the authors: Estimation of nucleated cell counts relied on the amplification of reference gene primers. TCRdb keeps only in-frame clones here, not all; method: immunoSEQ multiplex PCR. The V and J calls and the clone size are those of that table, but D and trimming were determined from the DNA. The data contain around 180,000 clones, around 90% of them singletons. The CDR3 runs 15 residues. CDR1 is MNHEY, CDR2 SMNVEV, per germline (reference sequence). V lost 3 bases to trimming and J lost 8 bases; unmatched junction nucleotides: 7. This chain links TRBV27 with TRBJ2-1, with 10 bases lining up with TRBD1. This sequence originates from a man in his 60s with acute or convalescent COVID-19. The sequencing sample was made of peripheral blood. CDR3 in amino acids: CASSLTGQGVYEQFF. CDR3 nucleotides: TGTGCCAGCAGTTTGACAGGACAGGGGGTCTATGAGCAGTTCTTC.